What follows are 15 T cell receptor beta chains derived from one specimen sequenced in a study of blood T cells in healthy people across ages. The authors ran a second PCR of about 7 to 12 cycles using a sample-barcoded 5' primer and a J-beta primer mix. MiXCR was run by TCRdb on the 5' RACE reads, yielding one entry per CDR3 protein. The sample records some 560,000 distinct CDR3 sequences, about 26% being singletons. Another study also made use of these data, one on T cells of mothers and their children.

Input material: blood. These receptors came from a boy aged 2 to 10 in good health.

The sample holds a few counts of this clonotype. V usage is TRBV6-2 or TRBV6-3 and J usage is TRBJ2-5; D gene ambiguous. The J call is uncertain, as TRBJ2-1 better fits the DNA end. Germline CDR1 reads MNHEY; CDR2 reads SVGEGT. This CDR3 has 14 residues. The CDR3 region has the DNA TGTGCCAGCACTGAACATACTTTGGTGGCTGAGCAGTTCTTC. It translates to CASTEHTLVAEQFF.

This clonotype has more than one count but fewer than ten. The chain employs TRBV20-1 and TRBJ1-4; TRBD1 matches 8 bases. Germline V lookup: CDR1 DFQATT, CDR2 SNEGSKA (reference sequence). This CDR3 spans 14 amino acids. The junction had 8 bases not matched to a gene; V was cut back by 4 bases and J by 7 bases. CDR3 coding DNA: TGCAGTGCTAAGGCAGGGGGCCAAGGTGAAAAACTGTTTTTT. It encodes CSAKAGGQGEKLFF.

This clonotype has more than one count but fewer than ten. The chain joins TRBV2 to TRBJ1-4; D is ambiguous. This CDR3 is built from 16 residues. The germline gives CDR1 SNHLY, CDR2 FYNNEI. Trimming took 6 bases from V and 0 from J, leaving 14 bases between them. The CDR3 nucleotides read TGTGCCAGCAGACGACTGACTGCTGCAACTAATGAAAAACTGTTTTTT. Translated: CASRRLTAATNEKLFF.

The genes are TRBV11-2 and TRBJ2-4; 10 nucleotides align to TRBD2. Germline CDR1 and CDR2: SGHAT and FQNNGV. CDR3 length: 15 residues. V lost 5 bases and J lost 5; bases outside the gene matches: 6. As DNA, the CDR3 is TGTGCCAGCAGCCCTACTCTAGCGGGGGAAAACATTCAGTACTTC. Translation gives CASSPTLAGENIQYF.

The rearrangement links TRBV4-3 to TRBJ1-3; D perhaps matches TRBD1 (6 bases). There are 17 residues in the CDR3. In germline, CDR1 is LGHNA, CDR2 YSLEER. V gave up 1 base and J gave up 0 bases, with 13 bases separating them. CDR3 sequence reads: CASSQGQAESSGNTIYF. The DNA of the CDR3 is TGCGCCAGCAGCCAAGGACAGGCTGAGAGCTCTGGAAACACCATATATTTT.

J is TRBJ2-4 and V is TRBV5-1; a weak D match, TRBD1 (6 bases). The germline V gene encodes CDR1 SGHRS and CDR2 YFSETQ. V gave up 4 bases and J gave up 0 bases, with 11 bases separating them. The CDR3 has 15 amino acids. The CDR3 here is CASSRTDIAKNIQYF. CDR3 nucleotide sequence: TGCGCCAGCAGCCGGACAGATATAGCCAAAAACATTCAGTACTTC. Full variable domain (missing parts from reference TRBV5-1 and TRBJ2-4): KAGVTQTPRYLIKTRGQQVTLSCSPISGHRSVSWYQQTPGQGLQFLFEYFSETQRNKGNFPGRFSGRQFSNSRSEMNVSTLELGDSALYLCASSRTDIAKNIQYFGAGTRLSVL.

The gene calls are TRBV29-1 and TRBJ1-1; D gene uncertain. Trimming stripped 4 bases from V and 6 bases from J, with 9 bases between. This CDR3 is 11 amino acids long. Germline assignment: CDR1 SQVTM and CDR2 ANQGSEA. Here the CDR3 reads CSVGTFPEAFF. The CDR3 bases are TGCAGCGTTGGGACTTTCCCTGAAGCTTTCTTT. The full variable domain, with the rest looked up from reference TRBV29-1 and TRBJ1-1, is SAVISQKPSRDICQRGTSLTIQCQVDSQVTMMFWYRQQPGQSLTLIATANQGSEATYESGFVIDKFPISRPNLTFSTLTVSNMSPEDSSIYLCSVGTFPEAFFGQGTRLTVV.

This clonotype was seen ten or more times. The rearrangement uses TRBV20-1 and TRBJ2-3; 7 bases match TRBD1. The V and J ends lost 6 bases and 8 bases, in that order; junction bases with no gene match: 17. CDR1 and CDR2 from the germline V gene are DFQATT and SNEGSKA (reference sequence). The length of the CDR3 is 15 residues. CDR3 nucleotides: TGCAGTGCACAGGGGACAGCGTTGACGGTCCTTACGCAGTATTTT. This encodes CSAQGTALTVLTQYF.

This clonotype was found many times. This rearrangement joins TRBV9 to TRBJ1-5; 7 bases match TRBD1. The CDR3 runs 14 residues. Germline CDR1 and CDR2: SGDLS and YYNGEE. The junction had 3 bases not matched to a gene; V was cut back by 3 bases and J by 3 bases. The CDR3 bases are TGTGCCAGCAGCGGTGACAGGGACAATCAGCCCCAGCATTTT. It encodes CASSGDRDNQPQHF.

The rearrangement joins TRBV15 to TRBJ2-3; D possibly matches TRBD1 or TRBD2 (5 bases each). Germline V gives CDR1 LNHNV, CDR2 YYDKDF (reference sequence). V was trimmed by 0 bases and J by 0 bases, leaving 16 bases between them. This CDR3 region has 18 residues. The CDR3 region has the DNA TGTGCCACCAGCAGAGAAGGAGTTCAGGGAGCCAGCACAGATACGCAGTATTTT. Translated: CATSREGVQGASTDTQYF.

The V gene is TRBV11-2, the J gene TRBJ2-3; D unresolved. The germline gives CDR1 SGHAT, CDR2 FQNNGV. V was shortened by 3 bases and J by 6 bases, with 16 bases between the two germline ends. The CDR3 has 15 amino acids. CDR3 amino acids: CASSLQPATRDTQYF. The CDR3 DNA is TGTGCCAGCAGCTTGCAACCCGCGACCCGGGATACGCAGTATTTT. The full variable domain, its missing parts supplied by reference TRBV11-2 and TRBJ2-3, is EAGVAQSPRYKIIEKRQSVAFWCNPISGHATLYWYQQILGQGPKLLIQFQNNGVVDDSQLPKDRFSAERLKGVDSTLKIQPAKLEDSAVYLCASSLQPATRDTQYFGPGTRLTVL.

The chain carries TRBV7-2 and TRBJ2-5; D gene unclear. Near its end, the DNA agrees better with TRBJ2-7, so the J call may be wrong. The CDR3 has 14 amino acids. Germline assignment: CDR1 SGHTA and CDR2 FQGNSA. For the CDR3, the DNA is TGTGCCAGCAGCATAGAGTATGGGTTTTACGAGCAGTACTTC. Its protein is CASSIEYGFYEQYF.

This sequence joins TRBV5-1 and TRBJ2-3; TRBD2 aligns across 8 bases. The CDR3 has 16 amino acids. In germline, CDR1 is SGHRS, CDR2 YFSETQ. The junction had 7 bases not matched to a gene; V was cut back by 3 bases and J by 1 base. CDR3 protein: CASSSPRGGGTDTQYF. The CDR3 nucleotides are TGCGCCAGCAGCTCCCCCCGGGGGGGCGGCACAGATACGCAGTATTTT.

This clonotype was counted ten times or more. This rearrangement joins TRBV4-3 to TRBJ1-4; possible D gene TRBD1, 6 bases. Trimming removed 4 bases at V and 5 bases at J, with 11 bases between. The CDR3 length is 14 residues. Per germline, CDR1 LGHNA and CDR2 YSLEER. The CDR3 DNA reads as TGCGCCAGCAGCCCGGACAGCAGCAATGAAAAACTGTTTTTT. Translation gives CASSPDSSNEKLFF.

This clonotype was recorded many times. The gene calls are TRBV11-2 and TRBJ2-3, with D maybe TRBD1 (6 bases). The CDR3 is 15 residues long. Germline values: CDR1 SGHAT, CDR2 FQNNGV. V was pared by 0 bases and J by 2 bases, with 9 bases between. The CDR3 loop reads CASSLEVGATDTQYF. The CDR3, as DNA: TGTGCCAGCAGCTTAGAAGTGGGGGCCACAGATACGCAGTATTTT.